Shown below are 14 T cell receptor beta chains from a single sample sequenced in a study of blood T cell repertoires in COVID-19 (dated by TCRdb to the early 2020s). The protocol used for the library was the immunoSEQ multiplex PCR assay. The immuneACCESS repertoire file appears here via TCRdb, limited to in-frame rearrangements. These files lack a portion of the clones; in checked studies, under half of the deficit traces to unresolved V genes, and the cause of the others is not known. The sample table records roughly 69,000 clones; approximately 80% of these occur just once. The top ten hold 3.5% to 4% of the sample. The sample consisted of PBMCs or T cells enriched from blood (not recorded which). These receptors were taken from a woman aged 40 to 50 with acute COVID-19.

The chain is built from TRBV6-6 and TRBJ1-2, with 8 bases fitting TRBD1. Per the germline V gene, CDR1 is MNHNY and CDR2 is SVGAGI (reference sequence). CDR3 length: 16 residues. V lost 2 bases, J lost 0 bases, and 5 bases stayed unmatched. The CDR3 spells CASSYPDRGANYGYTF. The CDR3 DNA reads TGTGCCAGCAGTTACCCCGACAGGGGAGCTAACTATGGCTACACCTTC.

This chain links TRBV19 with TRBJ1-2; 8 bases are a match to TRBD1. This CDR3 region has 14 residues. Germline CDR1 reads LNHDA; CDR2 reads SQIVND (reference sequence). V dropped 4 bases and J dropped 8; count of bases not matched to a gene: 9. The DNA of the CDR3 is TGTGCCAGTAGTACAAATACAGGGGGTGAAGGCTACACCTTC. It codes for CASSTNTGGEGYTF. Drawing the rest from reference TRBV19 and TRBJ1-2, the complete variable domain is DGGITQSPKYLFRKEGQNVTLSCEQNLNHDAMYWYRQDPGQGLRLIYYSQIVNDFQKGDIAEGYSVSREKKESFPLTVTSAQKNPTAFYLCASSTNTGGEGYTFGSGTRLTVV.

The V and J genes are TRBV27 and TRBJ1-1, with 7 bases aligning to TRBD1. V was pared by 6 bases and J by 10 bases, with 8 bases of the junction left unmatched. From germline, CDR1 is MNHEY and CDR2 SMNVEV (reference sequence). CDR3 length equals 12 residues. Here the CDR3 DNA reads TGTGCCAGCAGCACGAGACAGGGAGGAGCTTTCTTT. Its protein product is CASSTRQGGAFF.

V gene TRBV5-1 combines with J gene TRBJ2-2; TRBD1 might be the D (5 bases). V lost 6 bases to trimming and J lost 2 bases, with 20 bases between them. Germline V CDR1 and CDR2: SGHRS, YFSETQ. This CDR3 contains 17 residues. CDR3 residues: CASTHRNRSTNTGELFF. CDR3 in DNA: TGCGCCAGCACACATAGGAACAGGTCAACAAACACCGGGGAGCTGTTTTTT.

The gene calls are TRBV28 and TRBJ1-1, with D perhaps TRBD1 (6 bases). This CDR3 has 14 residues. Between the trimmed V and J ends, which lost 2 bases and 11 bases, there was a span of 18 bases. The V gene's germline CDR1 is MDHEN and CDR2 SYDVKM. CDR3 in DNA: TGTGCCAGCAGTTTACCCTCCGGGGGGCGGTCTGCTTTCTTT. Its protein is CASSLPSGGRSAFF.

The chain carries TRBV19 and TRBJ1-1, with D unclear. Trimming cost V 5 bases and J 12 bases, with 13 bases left between them. The CDR3 sequence is 11 residues long. Germline CDR1 LNHDA, CDR2 SQIVND (reference sequence). CDR3 loop: CASSDQRYTFF. The CDR3 bases are TGTGCCAGTAGTGACCAGCGTTATACTTTCTTT.

V and J are TRBV28 and TRBJ1-2; 7 bases align to TRBD1. Germline lookup yields CDR1 MDHEN and CDR2 SYDVKM. The CDR3 loop spans 15 amino acids. J was trimmed by 8 bases and V by 3 bases; bases with no gene match: 12. Here the CDR3 reads CASSFRGQVFMGYTF. For the CDR3, the DNA is TGTGCCAGCAGTTTCCGAGGACAGGTGTTTATGGGCTACACCTTC.

The J gene is TRBJ2-1, the V gene TRBV5-4, with a tentative D call TRBD2 (6 bases). Trimming left V 4 bases short and J 2 bases short, with 16 bases between. CDR3 size: 16 residues. Germline CDR1 is SGHNT and CDR2 is YYREEE (reference sequence). The CDR3 nucleotides read TGTGCCAGCAGCGTACCCCGAGCGGGCACCTACAATGAGCAGTTCTTC. It translates to CASSVPRAGTYNEQFF.

This chain uses TRBV9 with TRBJ1-2; D possibly corresponds to TRBD1 (5 bases). V was trimmed by 0 bases and J by 8 bases, leaving 17 bases between them. The germline V gene has CDR1 SGDLS and CDR2 YYNGEE. The CDR3 contains 15 residues. The CDR3 loop is CASSVDDSRRVGYTF. The CDR3 nucleotides read TGTGCCAGCAGCGTAGATGACAGCCGTCGTGTAGGCTACACCTTC.

In its sample, this clone was seen a few times. V and J are TRBV5-6 and TRBJ2-7; D is perhaps TRBD2 (5 bases). Trimming took 2 bases from V and 2 from J, leaving 8 bases between them. The CDR3 is made up of 13 amino acids. Germline loops: CDR1 SGHDT, CDR2 YYEEEE. The CDR3 nucleotides are TGTGCCAGCAGCTTCACCGGGACCTACGAGCAGTACTTC. Protein: CASSFTGTYEQYF. Looking up the rest from reference TRBV5-6 and TRBJ2-7 gives the full variable domain: DAGVTQSPTHLIKTRGQQVTLRCSPKSGHDTVSWYQQALGQGPQFIFQYYEEEERQRGNFPDRFSGHQFPNYSSELNVNALLLGDSALYLCASSFTGTYEQYFGPGTRLTVT.

The chain has TRBV19 and TRBJ2-5, with 8 bases matching TRBD1. The germline CDR1 and CDR2 sequences are LNHDA and SQIVND (reference sequence). V trimming: 4 bases; J trimming: 5 bases; junction bases outside the gene matches: 3. The CDR3 is 13 residues long. The CDR3 region is CASSTDRGETQYF. The CDR3 DNA is TGTGCCAGTAGTACTGACAGGGGTGAGACCCAGTACTTC.

The rearrangement joins TRBV4-2 to TRBJ2-1; no reliable D call. CDR1 is LGHNA, CDR2 YNFKEQ, per germline. The CDR3 runs 14 residues. Trimming left V 0 bases short and J 10 bases short, with 13 bases between. The CDR3 protein is CASSQDVAYYEQFF. The DNA for the CDR3 is TGTGCCAGCAGCCAAGATGTGGCTTATTACGAGCAGTTCTTC.

The V and J genes are TRBV6-5 and TRBJ1-2; D gene ambiguous. The germline CDR1 and CDR2 sequences are MNHEY and SVGAGI. Trimming cost V 8 bases and J 7 bases, with 23 bases left between them. The CDR3 runs 15 residues. For the CDR3, the DNA is TGTGCCAGCCCGAGTCAAGCAGGCCCCGATGGTGGCTACACCTTC. Translating it yields CASPSQAGPDGGYTF.

The chain recombines TRBV4-2 with TRBJ1-6; D is perhaps TRBD1 (5 bases). The CDR3 length is 16 residues. Trimming took 2 bases from V and 8 from J, leaving 16 bases between them. Germline V CDR1 and CDR2: LGHNA, YNFKEQ. DNA for the CDR3: TGTGCCAGCAGCCAACCCCTCGGGAGGGGTCATTCACCCCTCCACTTT. It yields the protein CASSQPLGRGHSPLHF.